The 28 T cell receptor beta chains below were found in one sample sequenced in a study of T cells in Graves' hyperthyroidism and ophthalmopathy. TCR beta CDR3 regions were amplified from RNA. First-round RT-PCR targeting the TCR CDR3 was performed with the HTBI primer set. One entry per CDR3 protein results from TCRdb running MiXCR on the multiplex PCR reads. This sample has hundreds of thousands of distinct CDR3 sequences, with about 12% found just once. What was sequenced was blood. All receptors derive from a young woman with Graves' hyperthyroidism.

This chain uses TRBV6-1 with TRBJ1-6; D gene uncertain. CDR1 is MNHNS, CDR2 SASEGT, per germline. V was cut by 7 bases and J by 8 bases, with 6 bases left in between. There are 11 residues in the CDR3. The CDR3 loop reads CASTDDSPLHF. The CDR3 coding sequence is TGTGCCAGCACGGACGATTCACCCCTCCACTTT.

This clonotype appeared a few times. This chain connects TRBV13 to TRBJ2-7; D is uncertain. CDR3 length equals 14 residues. With 8 bases removed from V and 1 base from J, the gap between germline ends came to 15 bases. The germline gives CDR1 PRHDT, CDR2 FYEKMQ (reference sequence). The CDR3 DNA reads as TGTGCCAGCCTCCGCGCTGAACTTTCCTACGAGCAGTACTTC. Amino acids: CASLRAELSYEQYF. Filled out from reference TRBV13 and TRBJ2-7, the complete variable domain reads AAGVIQSPRHLIKEKRETATLKCYPIPRHDTVYWYQQGPGQDPQFLISFYEKMQSDKGSIPDRFSAQQFSDYHSELNMSSLELGDSALYFCASLRAELSYEQYFGPGTRLTVT.

This clonotype was picked up many times. The chain employs TRBV6-1 and TRBJ1-1; unclear D gene. V was cut by 8 bases and J by 8 bases, with 3 bases left in between. Germline loops: CDR1 MNHNS, CDR2 SASEGT. The CDR3 is 8 amino acids. The CDR3 nucleotides are TGTGCCAGCCGGGAAGCTTTCTTT. This codes for CASREAFF.

The genes are TRBV27 and TRBJ2-1, with 12 bases aligning to TRBD2. The CDR3 is 16 residues long. V dropped 7 bases and J dropped 0; count of bases not matched to a gene: 4. Germline V gives CDR1 MNHEY, CDR2 SMNVEV (reference sequence). CDR3 protein: CASNLAGGSSYNEQFF. The CDR3 region has the DNA TGTGCCAGCAACCTAGCGGGGGGGAGCTCCTACAATGAGCAGTTCTTC.

This clonotype has at least ten counts. The chain links TRBV9 to TRBJ2-1; TRBD1 aligns across 9 bases. J was trimmed by 1 base and V by 2 bases; bases with no gene match: 1. Per germline, CDR1 SGDLS and CDR2 YYNGEE. This CDR3 has 15 amino acids. The CDR3 loop reads CASSVGTGSYNEQFF. CDR3 bases: TGTGCCAGCAGCGTCGGGACAGGGTCCTACAATGAGCAGTTCTTC.

This clonotype was found many times. The chain combines TRBV12-3 or TRBV12-4 with TRBJ1-1; D is uncertain. The V and J ends lost 2 bases and 0 bases respectively, with 7 bases between them. This CDR3 contains 14 residues. The CDR3 sequence: CASSLRGMNTEAFF. The CDR3, as DNA: TGTGCCAGCAGTTTACGGGGAATGAACACTGAAGCTTTCTTT.

V usage is TRBV6-1 and J usage is TRBJ1-3; D gene uncertain. Germline V gene data show CDR1 as MNHNS and CDR2 as SASEGT. The CDR3 has 15 amino acids. V was trimmed by 8 bases and J by 1 base, leaving 15 bases between them. Here the CDR3 DNA reads TGTGCCAGCTCGGAAAAACGCTTATCTGGAAACACCATATATTTT. This encodes CASSEKRLSGNTIYF.

This chain uses TRBV4-3 with TRBJ1-2, with no clear D. The length of the CDR3 is 14 residues. The V end was cut by 5 bases, the J end by 5 bases, with 15 bases between. Per germline, CDR1 LGHNA and CDR2 YSLEER. CDR3 residues: CASSERRGSYGYTF. The CDR3 DNA follows: TGCGCCAGCAGCGAAAGGAGAGGAAGTTATGGCTACACCTTC.

This clonotype was detected only a few times. The V gene is TRBV4-3, the J gene TRBJ2-3, with 10 bases identical to TRBD2. Germline loops: CDR1 LGHNA, CDR2 YSLEER. J gave up 5 bases and V 1 base, and 6 bases lay outside the gene matches. The CDR3 contains 16 residues. In DNA form, the CDR3 reads TGCGCCAGCAGCCAAGCTCAAGCGGGAGGGAGAGATACGCAGTATTTT. It translates to CASSQAQAGGRDTQYF.

This clonotype has only a few counts. The chain has TRBV19 and TRBJ2-1; TRBD1 matches 8 bases. V was pared by 2 bases and J by 9 bases, with 9 bases of the junction left unmatched. The CDR3 has 15 amino acids. Germline V gene lookup returns CDR1 LNHDA and CDR2 SQIVND (reference sequence). The CDR3 DNA is TGTGCCAGTAGTATATCCGGGACAGGTACTACTGAGCAGTTCTTC. It yields the protein CASSISGTGTTEQFF. The full variable domain, in which reference TRBV19 and TRBJ2-1 provide the parts outside the CDR3, is DGGITQSPKYLFRKEGQNVTLSCEQNLNHDAMYWYRQDPGQGLRLIYYSQIVNDFQKGDIAEGYSVSREKKESFPLTVTSAQKNPTAFYLCASSISGTGTTEQFFGPGTRLTVL.

The sample holds many counts of this clonotype. The chain has TRBV10-3 and TRBJ2-7, with D maybe TRBD1 (6 bases). V was clipped by 0 bases and J by 9 bases, with 21 bases between them. Germline CDR1 reads ENHRY; CDR2 reads SYGVKD. The CDR3 is made up of 16 amino acids. Here the CDR3 reads CAISESSSRGVSGQYF. The CDR3, as DNA: TGTGCCATCAGTGAGTCGAGCTCCAGGGGAGTCAGTGGGCAGTACTTC.

In regard to this clonotype: Given a much more abundant clone one base away, this may be a read error. The rearrangement links TRBV18 to TRBJ2-7, with 9 bases aligning to TRBD2. This CDR3 contains 19 residues. Germline loops: CDR1 KGHSH, CDR2 LQKENI. V shed 8 bases and J 3 bases; nucleotides not matched to a gene: 23. DNA for the CDR3: TGTGCCAGCCCACAGTCGGGCAGGGGAATAGCGGGAGAGATCTACGAGCAGTACTTC. It codes for CASPQSGRGIAGEIYEQYF.

This clonotype was seen at least ten times. The gene calls are TRBV30 and TRBJ2-7, with 13 bases that match TRBD2. J gave up 3 bases and V 3 bases, and 14 bases lay outside the gene matches. The CDR3 has 18 amino acids. The germline gives CDR1 GTSNPN, CDR2 SVGIG (reference sequence). Here the CDR3 DNA reads TGTGCCTGGAGAAGGACTAGCGGGAGTCCCACCCAGATCTACGAGCAGTACTTC. Translation: CAWRRTSGSPTQIYEQYF.

This clonotype was counted many times. This chain connects TRBV2 to TRBJ2-5; D possibly corresponds to TRBD2 (6 bases). Trimming shortened V by 7 bases and J by 4 bases, and 16 bases separated the two germline ends. The germline V gene has CDR1 SNHLY and CDR2 FYNNEI. This CDR3 is 14 amino acids long. The DNA for the CDR3 is TGTGCCAGCAATTTGGAGGTGGGAGGAGAGACCCAGTACTTC. It specifies CASNLEVGGETQYF.

The table lists this clonotype with many counts. The chain is built from TRBV2 and TRBJ2-3; D call uncertain. Between the trimmed V and J ends, which lost 0 bases and 7 bases, there was a span of 11 bases. The CDR3 runs 14 residues. Germline V gene lookup returns CDR1 SNHLY and CDR2 FYNNEI. The CDR3 region is CASSEASFRNTQYF. The CDR3 coding sequence is TGTGCCAGCAGTGAAGCGAGTTTCCGGAATACGCAGTATTTT. Filled out from reference TRBV2 and TRBJ2-3, the complete variable domain reads EPEVTQTPSHQVTQMGQEVILRCVPISNHLYFYWYRQILGQKVEFLVSFYNNEISEKSEIFDDQFSVERPDGSNFTLKIRSTKLEDSAMYFCASSEASFRNTQYFGPGTRLTVL.

In this sample, this clonotype turned up many times. This chain uses TRBV12-3 or TRBV12-4 with TRBJ1-5; 9 bases are shared with TRBD1. The CDR3 covers 14 residues. V lost 4 bases, J lost 7 bases, and 5 bases stayed unmatched. In DNA form, the CDR3 reads TGTGCCAGCAGTTCGGGACAGGGACAACAGCCCCAGCATTTT. This sequence encodes CASSSGQGQQPQHF.

This clonotype was seen only a few times. It may be a read error: a sequence one base away is much more abundant. The V call is TRBV11-3, the J call TRBJ2-1; a weak D match, TRBD2 (6 bases). The V gene's germline CDR1 is SGHNT and CDR2 YENEEA. The CDR3 has 11 residues. Trimming stripped 4 bases from V and 8 bases from J, with 6 bases between. CDR3 region: CASSSGDEQFF. The CDR3, as DNA: TGTGCCAGCAGCTCGGGGGATGAGCAGTTCTTC. Combining the CDR3 with reference TRBV11-3 and TRBJ2-1 gives the whole variable domain EAGVVQSPRYKIIEKKQPVAFWCNPISGHNTLYWYLQNLGQGPELLIRYENEEAVDDSQLPKDRFSAERLKGVDSTLKIQPAELGDSAVYLCASSSGDEQFFGPGTRLTVL.

This clonotype was detected many times. V is TRBV12-3 or TRBV12-4 and J is TRBJ2-1; 8 nucleotides line up with TRBD1. This CDR3 is built from 15 residues. V was clipped by 5 bases and J by 7 bases; unmatched bases: 10. The CDR3 DNA reads TGTGCCAGCAGTCCGGGACAGGACCTTGGGAATGAGCAGTTCTTC. Translated: CASSPGQDLGNEQFF.

The V call is TRBV4-1, the J call TRBJ2-3; D gene unclear. CDR1 is MGHRA, CDR2 YSYEKL, per germline. The CDR3 runs 13 residues. V lost 1 base to trimming and J lost 5 bases, with 7 bases between them. This chain's CDR3 is CASSQGRRDTQYF. In nucleotides, the CDR3 is TGCGCCAGCAGCCAAGGGCGGAGAGATACGCAGTATTTT.

This clonotype was counted ten times or more. The chain employs TRBV6-2 or TRBV6-3 and TRBJ2-7, with D tentatively TRBD1 (5 bases). Trimming shortened V by 5 bases and J by 4 bases, and 12 bases separated the two germline ends. Germline V lookup: CDR1 MNHEY, CDR2 SVGEGT. The CDR3 has 13 amino acids. As DNA, the CDR3 is TGTGCCAGCAGTCAGATGCAGGGATACGAGCAGTACTTC. Encoded protein: CASSQMQGYEQYF.

At least ten counts were recorded for this clonotype. The chain has TRBV7-3 and TRBJ2-5; 8 bases agree with TRBD2. The CDR3 sequence is 13 residues long. The V gene's germline CDR1 is SGHTA and CDR2 FQGTGA. V gave up 4 bases and J gave up 7 bases; unmatched junction bases: 5. The CDR3 loop is CASSSVGGVTQYF. The CDR3 nucleotides read TGTGCCAGCAGCTCAGTCGGGGGGGTGACCCAGTACTTC.

J is TRBJ1-1 and V is TRBV6-2 or TRBV6-3, with 7 bases identical to TRBD1. Per germline, CDR1 MNHEY and CDR2 SVGEGT. The CDR3 spans 19 residues. J lost 2 bases, V lost 2 bases, and 17 bases had no gene match. The DNA of the CDR3 is TGTGCCAGCAGTTACCCCCCGACAGGGAGAGGATCGTTTAACACTGAAGCTTTCTTT. Its translation is CASSYPPTGRGSFNTEAFF.

The V gene is TRBV27, the J gene TRBJ2-7, with TRBD2 as a possible D gene (5 bases). Near its end, the DNA agrees better with TRBJ2-1, so the J call may be wrong. Per the germline V gene, CDR1 is MNHEY and CDR2 is SMNVEV (reference sequence). The CDR3 loop spans 14 amino acids. CDR3 nucleotides: TGTGCCAGTTCGGCGGGCGGTTCTTCCTACGAGCAGTTCTTC. Translation: CASSAGGSSYEQFF.

The rearrangement uses TRBV19 and TRBJ2-6; D is possibly TRBD1 or TRBD2 (5 bases each). This CDR3 region has 18 residues. V was pared by 1 base and J by 0 bases, with 13 bases between. The germline V gene has CDR1 LNHDA and CDR2 SQIVND (reference sequence). CDR3 sequence reads: CASSIGPRGSSGANVLTF. CDR3 sequence (DNA): TGTGCCAGTAGTATAGGTCCTCGGGGCAGCTCTGGGGCCAACGTCCTGACTTTC.

This clonotype showed up many times. The V gene is TRBV5-4, the J gene TRBJ1-1, with no clear D. Germline lookup yields CDR1 SGHNT and CDR2 YYREEE (reference sequence). V lost 9 bases to trimming and J lost 3 bases, with 18 bases between them. The CDR3 is made up of 14 amino acids. Written as DNA, the CDR3 is TGTGCCACCACCCGGGCGGGGAGGGACACTGAAGCTTTCTTT. It translates to CATTRAGRDTEAFF.

This clonotype has ten or more counts. CDR3 coding DNA: TGTGCCAGCTCACCACCTTCCAGACAAGAGAGCTCCTACGAGCAGTACTTC. Protein: CASSPPSRQESSYEQYF. The V gene is TRBV18, the J gene TRBJ2-7; D not resolved. The germline gives CDR1 KGHSH, CDR2 LQKENI. This CDR3 is built from 17 residues. Trimming left V 0 bases short and J 0 bases short, with 15 bases between.

The rearrangement joins TRBV2 to TRBJ1-5, with D perhaps TRBD1 (5 bases). Trimming pared 8 bases from V and 0 bases from J, leaving 11 bases between. This CDR3 region has 14 residues. Per germline, CDR1 SNHLY and CDR2 FYNNEI. CDR3 sequence: CASGAGNSNQPQHF. The CDR3 bases are TGTGCCAGCGGGGCAGGGAATAGCAATCAGCCCCAGCATTTT. The variable domain in full, completed from reference TRBV2 and TRBJ1-5, reads EPEVTQTPSHQVTQMGQEVILRCVPISNHLYFYWYRQILGQKVEFLVSFYNNEISEKSEIFDDQFSVERPDGSNFTLKIRSTKLEDSAMYFCASGAGNSNQPQHFGDGTRLSIL.

There are a few counts of this clonotype. The chain carries TRBV14 and TRBJ1-2, with D possibly being TRBD1 (6 bases). Germline CDR1 reads SGHDN; CDR2 reads FVKESK. The CDR3 covers 14 residues. Trimming pared 4 bases from V and 8 bases from J, leaving 17 bases between. In nucleotides, the CDR3 is TGTGCCAGCAGCCTGATGACAGGATGGGGCGGCTACACCTTC. Translation: CASSLMTGWGGYTF.